Presented here are 27 T cell receptor beta chains from one specimen sequenced in a study of blood T cell repertoires in COVID-19. TCRdb keeps only in-frame clones here, not all; method: immunoSEQ multiplex PCR. The sample records about 210,000 clones, roughly 82% being singletons. Input material: peripheral blood. These receptors all come from a woman in her 40s with acute or convalescent COVID-19.

The chain couples TRBV2 to TRBJ2-5, with 8 bases matching TRBD1. This CDR3 region has 13 residues. V was pared by 7 bases and J by 4 bases, with 5 bases of the junction left unmatched. Germline CDR1 SNHLY, CDR2 FYNNEI. CDR3 protein: CASNQGAGETQYF. In DNA form, the CDR3 reads TGTGCCAGCAATCAGGGGGCTGGAGAGACCCAGTACTTC.

The chain's CDR3 is CASLPGKDTQYF. CDR3 nucleotide sequence: TGTGCCAGCCTTCCGGGGAAAGATACGCAGTATTTT. The J gene is TRBJ2-3, the V gene TRBV6-5; possibly TRBD2 for D (5 bases). Germline V gene lookup returns CDR1 MNHEY and CDR2 SVGAGI. There are 12 residues in the CDR3. The V end lost 8 bases, the J end lost 5 bases, and 11 bases lay between the germline ends.

The chain uses TRBV12-5 and TRBJ1-3, with D tentatively TRBD1 (6 bases). The V and J ends lost 2 bases and 4 bases respectively, with 21 bases between them. Looked up from germline, CDR1 is LGHNT and CDR2 is FRNRAP. The CDR3 consists of 18 residues. The CDR3 protein is CASGLLGHLTAGGNTIYF. The CDR3 nucleotides read TGTGCTAGTGGTTTGTTGGGACATCTTACTGCGGGCGGAAACACCATATATTTT.

The chain recombines TRBV5-1 with TRBJ2-3; no firm D call. This CDR3 is built from 15 residues. V was clipped by 3 bases and J by 1 base, with 12 bases between them. Germline V gives CDR1 SGHRS, CDR2 YFSETQ. CDR3 sequence: CASSYNGQGTDTQYF. DNA of the CDR3: TGCGCCAGCAGCTATAACGGCCAGGGCACAGATACGCAGTATTTT.

The V gene is TRBV25-1, the J gene TRBJ1-2; maybe TRBD1 (5 bases). V was pared by 3 bases and J by 8 bases, with 13 bases between. Germline V gene sequence: CDR1 MGHDK, CDR2 SYGVNS. CDR3 length: 13 amino acids. This chain's CDR3 is CASSDSRVEGYTF. DNA for the CDR3: TGTGCCAGCAGTGATAGCAGGGTAGAGGGCTACACCTTC.

The V and J genes are TRBV2 and TRBJ1-2; a weak D match, TRBD1 (6 bases). CDR1 SNHLY and CDR2 FYNNEI come from the germline V gene. The CDR3 consists of 15 residues. Between the trimmed V and J ends, which lost 7 bases and 5 bases, there was a span of 20 bases. In DNA, the CDR3 is TGTGCCAGCATGCTTATACAGGGCTTCTGGTATGGCTACACCTTC. This codes for CASMLIQGFWYGYTF.

The rearrangement links TRBV3-1 (or the pseudogene TRBV3-2) to TRBJ2-4; D unresolved. The germline CDR1 and CDR2 sequences are LGHDT and YNNKEL (reference sequence). This CDR3 region has 16 residues. Between the trimmed V and J ends, which lost 1 base and 0 bases, there was a span of 10 bases. The CDR3 coding sequence is TGTGCCAGCAGCCAAGCAAACCCGGGAGCCAAAAACATTCAGTACTTC. Residues: CASSQANPGAKNIQYF.

This chain joins TRBV7-8 and TRBJ1-2, with 10 positions matching TRBD1. Germline V gives CDR1 SGHVS, CDR2 FQNEAQ. The CDR3 contains 15 residues. The V and J ends lost 5 bases and 6 bases, in that order; junction bases with no gene match: 9. In DNA, the CDR3 is TGTGCCAGCAGCCCGGGGAGGGACAGGGGTCATGGCTACACCTTC. Its translation: CASSPGRDRGHGYTF.

This clone was found once. The rearrangement uses TRBV20-1 and TRBJ1-1; D perhaps matches TRBD1 (5 bases). The CDR3 spans 17 residues. From germline, CDR1 is DFQATT and CDR2 SNEGSKA (reference sequence). The V end lost 6 bases, the J end lost 0 bases, and 23 bases lay between the germline ends. The CDR3 sequence: CSASIRDFLSMNTEAFF. The CDR3, as DNA: TGCAGTGCAAGTATCCGGGACTTTCTTTCAATGAACACTGAAGCTTTCTTT.

J is TRBJ1-4 and V is TRBV21-1; TRBD1, the table's D call, lacks a check against the DNA. TRBV21-1 is labeled a pseudogene. The CDR3 sequence is 16 residues long. The CDR3 region is CASSKDLTGGAEKLFF. In DNA form, the CDR3 reads TGTGCCAGCAGCAAAGATCTTACAGGGGGCGCTGAAAAACTGTTTTTT.

This chain joins TRBV4-2 and TRBJ2-7; TRBD1 matches at 8 bases. The junction had 8 bases not matched to a gene; V was cut back by 1 base and J by 3 bases. There are 16 residues in the CDR3. The V gene's germline CDR1 is LGHNA and CDR2 YNFKEQ. This CDR3 reads CASSQASQGAGYEQYF. CDR3 nucleotide sequence: TGTGCCAGCAGCCAAGCCTCCCAGGGGGCGGGCTACGAGCAGTACTTC.

This clone was observed a few times. The CDR3 nucleotides read TGTGCCAGTAGTATCGGACAGGGGGTGGGCCAGCCCCAGCATTTT. Translating it yields CASSIGQGVGQPQHF. The J gene is TRBJ1-5, the V gene TRBV19; 10 bases map to TRBD1. Germline CDR1 reads LNHDA; CDR2 reads SQIVND (reference sequence). Unmatched junction bases numbered 6, after V lost 3 bases and J lost 7 bases. This CDR3 has 15 amino acids.

This sequence joins TRBV7-2 and TRBJ2-7; weak D call: TRBD1 (6 bases). Germline-derived CDR1 and CDR2 are SGHTA and FQGNSA. V was pared by 4 bases and J by 0 bases, with 10 bases between. The CDR3 length is 14 residues. As DNA, the CDR3 is TGTGCCAGCAGCTCTGGGGGCCCCTCCTACGAGCAGTACTTC. Its protein is CASSSGGPSYEQYF. Full variable domain (missing parts from reference TRBV7-2 and TRBJ2-7): GAGVSQSPSNKVTEKGKDVELRCDPISGHTALYWYRQSLGQGLEFLIYFQGNSAPDKSGLPSDRFSAERTGGSVSTLTIQRTQQEDSAVYLCASSSGGPSYEQYFGPGTRLTVT.

This clone was recorded a few times. The rearrangement links TRBV24-1 to TRBJ2-1, with 8 bases aligning to TRBD2. CDR1 is KGHDR, CDR2 SFDVKD, per germline. The CDR3 sequence is 17 residues long. V lost 4 bases to trimming and J lost 9 bases; unmatched junction nucleotides: 16. This CDR3 is CATSDPQFSGDYVEQFF. The CDR3 DNA reads as TGTGCCACCAGTGACCCACAATTTAGCGGGGATTATGTTGAGCAGTTCTTC.

V is TRBV19 and J is TRBJ1-5, with D maybe TRBD1 (6 bases). Between the trimmed V and J ends, which lost 6 bases and 6 bases, there was a span of 18 bases. Germline V gives CDR1 LNHDA, CDR2 SQIVND (reference sequence). This CDR3 has 15 residues. In DNA, the CDR3 is TGTGCCAGTAGGGGAGAAGGGGGACGAGGTCAGCCCCAGCATTTT. Translation: CASRGEGGRGQPQHF.

The V and J genes are TRBV27 and TRBJ2-1, with 7 positions matching TRBD2. Germline V CDR1 and CDR2: MNHEY, SMNVEV (reference sequence). The length of the CDR3 is 15 residues. V was clipped by 3 bases and J by 6 bases; unmatched bases: 8. In DNA form, the CDR3 reads TGTGCCAGCAGTTTGTCCGGGACTAAATTCAATGAGCAGTTCTTC. It translates to CASSLSGTKFNEQFF.

The V gene is TRBV6-2 or TRBV6-3, the J gene TRBJ2-7; TRBD2 matches 8 bases. This CDR3 spans 16 amino acids. Germline values: CDR1 MNHEY, CDR2 SVGEGT. V dropped 5 bases and J dropped 2; count of bases not matched to a gene: 11. CDR3 protein: CASSKGNSGAPYEQYF. For the CDR3, the DNA is TGTGCCAGCAGTAAGGGGAATAGCGGGGCTCCCTACGAGCAGTACTTC.

The CDR3 DNA reads as TGTGCCATCAGTGAGTTTTCGGACAGGGGGTACGAGCAGTACTTC. Protein sequence: CAISEFSDRGYEQYF. The rearrangement links TRBV10-3 to TRBJ2-7; the match to TRBD1 covers 10 bases. CDR3 size: 15 residues. J gave up 4 bases and V 1 base, and 4 bases lay outside the gene matches. CDR1 and CDR2 (germline): ENHRY, SYGVKD.

The rearrangement joins TRBV2 to TRBJ2-7; D unclear. CDR3 length equals 12 residues. V lost 5 bases and J lost 0, with 5 bases in between. Germline-derived CDR1 and CDR2 are SNHLY and FYNNEI. CDR3 coding DNA: TGTGCCAGCAGTATGAGCTCCTACGAGCAGTACTTC. Protein sequence: CASSMSSYEQYF.

The chain combines TRBV5-1 with TRBJ2-2; 8 bases match TRBD2. Germline V gene lookup returns CDR1 SGHRS and CDR2 YFSETQ. This CDR3 has 15 amino acids. V dropped 4 bases and J dropped 6; count of bases not matched to a gene: 8. The CDR3 sequence is CASSQGLAGAGELFF. CDR3 sequence (DNA): TGCGCCAGCAGCCAAGGACTAGCAGGGGCCGGGGAGCTGTTTTTT.

The V and J genes are TRBV5-5 and TRBJ2-1, with TRBD2 as a possible D gene (5 bases). CDR3 length: 17 residues. Trimming shortened V by 4 bases and J by 1 base, and 18 bases separated the two germline ends. Germline CDR1 reads SGHKS; CDR2 reads YYEKEE (reference sequence). CDR3 nucleotides: TGTGCCAGCAGCCTCAGACCCGAGGGTTGGTCCTACAATGAGCAGTTCTTC. It yields the protein CASSLRPEGWSYNEQFF.

V usage is TRBV29-1 and J usage is TRBJ2-1, with a weak D call TRBD2 (6 bases). V lost 7 bases, J lost 5 bases, and 12 bases lay in between. This CDR3 is 12 amino acids long. Germline V gives CDR1 SQVTM, CDR2 ANQGSEA. This CDR3 is CSGRDFNNEQFF. CDR3 nucleotide sequence: TGCAGCGGCCGGGACTTTAACAATGAGCAGTTCTTC.

V usage is TRBV3-1 (or the pseudogene TRBV3-2) and J usage is TRBJ1-1, with D possibly being TRBD1 (6 bases). The V gene's germline CDR1 is LGHDT and CDR2 YNNKEL (reference sequence). The CDR3 totals 16 residues. V lost 2 bases and J 4 bases, leaving 17 bases between the germline ends. The CDR3 loop is CASSQTGILRGTEAFF. The CDR3 region has the DNA TGTGCCAGCAGCCAAACAGGGATTTTGCGTGGCACTGAAGCTTTCTTT.

V and J are TRBV6-2 or TRBV6-3 and TRBJ2-7; 10 positions agree with TRBD2. The CDR3 extends over 17 amino acids. CDR1 and CDR2 from the germline V gene are MNHEY and SVGEGT. With V trimmed by 2 bases and J by 7 bases, 14 bases remained unmatched. The CDR3 is CASSYHGLAGVRGEQYF. In nucleotides, the CDR3 is TGTGCCAGCAGTTACCATGGGCTAGCGGGAGTTCGGGGTGAGCAGTACTTC.

V is TRBV11-3 and J is TRBJ2-5, with D uncertain. CDR1 is SGHNT and CDR2 is YENEEA in the germline V gene. Trimming removed 2 bases from V and 5 bases from J, with 9 bases in between. This CDR3 region has 13 residues. The DNA for the CDR3 is TGTGCCAGCAGCTTAAACGTAGAGGAGACCCAGTACTTC. Translation: CASSLNVEETQYF.

This clone was observed a single time. V usage is TRBV13 and J usage is TRBJ2-1; 9 nucleotides line up with TRBD2. CDR1 is PRHDT and CDR2 is FYEKMQ in the germline V gene (reference sequence). The CDR3 runs to 14 residues. Losses at the gene ends were 3 bases for V and 7 bases for J; bases not matched to a gene: 4. The CDR3 is CASSLGGRGNEQFF. The DNA of the CDR3 is TGTGCCAGCAGCTTGGGCGGGAGGGGGAATGAGCAGTTCTTC.

The V gene is TRBV20-1, the J gene TRBJ1-3, with D tentatively TRBD1 (5 bases). This CDR3 has 14 residues. Between the trimmed V and J ends, which lost 3 bases and 7 bases, there was a span of 16 bases. Germline V gene lookup returns CDR1 DFQATT and CDR2 SNEGSKA (reference sequence). The CDR3 loop is CSASAGTASNTIYF. CDR3 DNA: TGCAGTGCTAGTGCTGGGACTGCTAGCAACACCATATATTTT.